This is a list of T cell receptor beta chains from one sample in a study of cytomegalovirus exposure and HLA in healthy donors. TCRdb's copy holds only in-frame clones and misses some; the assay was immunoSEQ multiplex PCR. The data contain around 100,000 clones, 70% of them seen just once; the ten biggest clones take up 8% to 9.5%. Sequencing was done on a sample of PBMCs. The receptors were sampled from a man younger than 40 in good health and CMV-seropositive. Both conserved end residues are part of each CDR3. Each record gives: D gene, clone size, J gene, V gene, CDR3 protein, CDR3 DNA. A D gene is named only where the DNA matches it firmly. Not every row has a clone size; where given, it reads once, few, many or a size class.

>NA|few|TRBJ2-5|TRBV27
CASSFLYQETQYF
TGTGCCAGCAGTTTCCTGTACCAAGAGACCCAGTACTTC
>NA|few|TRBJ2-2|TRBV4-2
CASSHGQIRFFDGELFF
TGTGCCAGCAGCCACGGACAGATAAGGTTTTTTGACGGGGAGCTGTTTTTT
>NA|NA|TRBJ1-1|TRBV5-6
CASSLGGGWNTEAFF
TGTGCCAGCAGCTTGGGTGGGGGGTGGAACACTGAAGCTTTCTTT
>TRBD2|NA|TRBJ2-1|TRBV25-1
CASSGGGLTNSYNEQFF
TGTGCCAGCAGTGGGGGGGGACTTACAAACTCCTACAATGAGCAGTTCTTC
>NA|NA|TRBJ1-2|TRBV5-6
CASSYERDETNYGYTF
TGTGCCAGCAGCTATGAGCGGGACGAGACTAACTATGGCTACACCTTC
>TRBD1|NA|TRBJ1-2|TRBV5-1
CASRPEGTGVYGYTF
TGCGCCAGCAGGCCCGAAGGGACAGGGGTCTATGGCTACACCTTC
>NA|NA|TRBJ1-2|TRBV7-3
CASSFLPGASNYGYTF
TGTGCCAGCAGCTTCTTACCAGGGGCCTCTAACTATGGCTACACCTTC
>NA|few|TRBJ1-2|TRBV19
CASKGDSPGYTF
TGTGCCAGTAAAGGCGACAGCCCGGGCTACACCTTC
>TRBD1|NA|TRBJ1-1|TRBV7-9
CASSPGQGGEAFF
TGTGCCAGCAGCCCTGGACAGGGAGGAGAAGCTTTCTTT
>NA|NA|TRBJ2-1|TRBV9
CASSVVDAGSSYNEQFF
TGTGCCAGCAGCGTAGTCGACGCGGGGAGCTCCTACAATGAGCAGTTCTTC
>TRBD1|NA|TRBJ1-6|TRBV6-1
CASTRDSGYVPLHF
TGTGCCAGCACCAGGGACAGCGGGTATGTTCCCCTCCACTTT
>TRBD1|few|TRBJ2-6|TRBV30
CACPDRAGANVLTF
TGTGCCTGTCCGGACAGGGCTGGGGCCAACGTCCTGACTTTC
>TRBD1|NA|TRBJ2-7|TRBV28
CASSWDRTSYEQYF
TGTGCCAGCAGTTGGGACAGGACCTCCTACGAGCAGTACTTC
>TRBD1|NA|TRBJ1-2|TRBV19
CASSIADRGYGYTF
TGTGCCAGTAGTATCGCGGACAGGGGCTATGGCTACACCTTC
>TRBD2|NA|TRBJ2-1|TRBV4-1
CASSQVGLAANNEQFF
TGCGCCAGCAGCCAAGTAGGTCTAGCGGCGAACAATGAGCAGTTCTTC
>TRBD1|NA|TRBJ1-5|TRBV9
CASSAGQGLSQPQHF
TGTGCCAGCAGCGCGGGACAGGGGCTCAGTCAGCCCCAGCATTTT
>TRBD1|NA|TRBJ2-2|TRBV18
CASSPPGQANTGELFF
TGTGCCAGCTCACCACCGGGACAGGCGAACACCGGGGAGCTGTTTTTT
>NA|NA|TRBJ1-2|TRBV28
CASSLPGQGHYGYTF
TGTGCCAGCAGTTTACCCGGGCAGGGGCACTATGGCTACACCTTC
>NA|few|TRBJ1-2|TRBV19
CASSVQGSGYTF
TGTGCCAGCTCGGTTCAGGGGAGTGGCTACACCTTC
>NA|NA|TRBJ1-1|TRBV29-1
CSVEVSRLMNTEAFF
TGCAGCGTTGAAGTTTCCAGGCTTATGAACACTGAAGCTTTCTTT
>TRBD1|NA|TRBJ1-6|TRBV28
CASSQRPGTGGHF
TGTGCCAGCAGTCAACGCCCCGGGACAGGGGGTCACTTT
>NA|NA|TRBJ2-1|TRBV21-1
CASSKEREATYNEQFF
TGTGCCAGCAGCAAAGAAAGGGAGGCAACCTACAATGAGCAGTTCTTC
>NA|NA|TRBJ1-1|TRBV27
CASSLSQGTTEAFF
TGTGCCAGCAGTTTATCGCAGGGGACGACTGAAGCTTTCTTT
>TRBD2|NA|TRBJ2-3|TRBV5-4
CASSSGTSGFTDTQYF
TGTGCCAGCAGCTCCGGGACTAGCGGGTTCACAGATACGCAGTATTTT
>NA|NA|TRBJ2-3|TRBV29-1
CSVDAGTSDTQYF
TGCAGCGTTGACGCCGGCACTAGTGATACGCAGTATTTT
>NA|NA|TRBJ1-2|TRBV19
CASSISSQGGYGYTF
TGTGCCAGTAGTATATCGTCCCAGGGAGGCTATGGCTACACCTTC
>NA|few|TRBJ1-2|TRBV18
CASSDNNYGYTF
TGTGCCAGCTCAGACAATAACTATGGCTACACCTTC
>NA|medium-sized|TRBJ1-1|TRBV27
CASSPPGKRAFF
TGTGCCAGCAGCCCCCCAGGGAAGAGGGCTTTCTTT
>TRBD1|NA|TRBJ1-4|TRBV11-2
CASSSGQLPNEKLFF
TGTGCCAGCAGCTCGGGACAGTTACCTAATGAAAAACTGTTTTTT
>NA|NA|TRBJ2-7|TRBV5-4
CASSPITTTGSHEQYF
TGTGCCAGCAGTCCGATAACCACAACAGGGTCCCACGAGCAGTACTTC
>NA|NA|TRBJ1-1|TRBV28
CASRSGAGGRTEAFF
TGTGCCAGCCGTTCGGGCGCGGGGGGTAGGACTGAAGCTTTCTTT
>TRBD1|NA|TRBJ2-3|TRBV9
CASSVGGGRTDTQYF
TGTGCCAGCAGCGTAGGAGGGGGCCGTACAGATACGCAGTATTTT
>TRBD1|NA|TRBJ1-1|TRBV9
CASSAVGTGNTEAFF
TGTGCCAGCAGCGCCGTCGGGACAGGGAACACTGAAGCTTTCTTT
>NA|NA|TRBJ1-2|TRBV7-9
CASSNPGFGYTF
TGTGCCAGCAGCAACCCGGGATTTGGCTACACCTTC
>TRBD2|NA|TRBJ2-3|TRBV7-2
CASSSRLAGTGTDTQYF
TGTGCCAGCAGCTCGAGACTAGCGGGGACTGGCACAGATACGCAGTATTTT
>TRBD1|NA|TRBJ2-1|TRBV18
CASSPPNRGRPPTDEQFF
TGTGCCAGCTCACCACCAAACAGGGGGCGCCCACCGACCGATGAGCAGTTCTTC
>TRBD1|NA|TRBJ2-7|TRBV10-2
CASSLGQGYEQYF
TGCGCCAGCAGCCTGGGACAGGGCTACGAGCAGTACTTC
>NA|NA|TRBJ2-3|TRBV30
CAWRTPTGADTQYF
TGTGCCTGGAGAACTCCAACGGGGGCAGATACGCAGTATTTT
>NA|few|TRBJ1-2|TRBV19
CASSIGGGRSYGYTF
TGTGCCAGTAGTATTGGGGGGGGTCGAAGCTATGGCTACACCTTC
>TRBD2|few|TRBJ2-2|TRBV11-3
CASSWTSGSTGELFF
TGTGCCAGCAGCTGGACTAGCGGGAGCACCGGGGAGCTGTTTTTT
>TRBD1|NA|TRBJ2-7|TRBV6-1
CASSDWGQGAYEQYF
TGTGCCAGCAGTGACTGGGGACAGGGCGCCTACGAGCAGTACTTC
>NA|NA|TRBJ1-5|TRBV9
CASSVGGGSYQPQHF
TGTGCCAGCAGCGTAGGGGGAGGGTCCTATCAGCCCCAGCATTTT
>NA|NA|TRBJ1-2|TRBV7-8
CASSLGQLRGSGYTF
TGTGCCAGCAGCTTAGGTCAGCTCAGGGGAAGTGGCTACACCTTC
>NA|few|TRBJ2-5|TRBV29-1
CSVRGTPQETQYF
TGCAGCGTGCGCGGTACCCCCCAAGAGACCCAGTACTTC
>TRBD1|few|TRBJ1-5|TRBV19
CASSPGTGVWGNQPQHF
TGTGCCAGTAGTCCCGGGACAGGGGTTTGGGGCAATCAGCCCCAGCATTTT
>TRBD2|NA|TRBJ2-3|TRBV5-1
CASSLRAGGSTDTQYF
TGCGCCAGCAGCTTGAGGGCGGGGGGTAGCACAGATACGCAGTATTTT
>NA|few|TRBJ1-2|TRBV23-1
CASSQSERFYRVKFGGYTF
TGCGCCAGCAGTCAATCCGAGCGTTTCTACAGGGTAAAGTTCGGTGGCTACACCTTC
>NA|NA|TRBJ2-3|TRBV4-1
CASSQDQGLITDTQYF
TGCGCCAGCAGCCAAGATCAGGGACTCATCACAGATACGCAGTATTTT
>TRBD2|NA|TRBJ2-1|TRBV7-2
CASSLGASGRYNEQFF
TGTGCCAGCAGCTTAGGGGCTAGCGGGCGGTACAATGAGCAGTTCTTC
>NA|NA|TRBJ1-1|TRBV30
CAWSALTRLVNTEAFF
TGTGCCTGGAGTGCGCTGACTCGACTTGTGAACACTGAAGCTTTCTTT
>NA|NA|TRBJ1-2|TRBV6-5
CASSYLREFYGYTF
TGTGCCAGCAGTTACCTTCGGGAGTTCTATGGCTACACCTTC
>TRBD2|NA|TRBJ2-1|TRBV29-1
CSVVVGLAGGNEQFF
TGCAGCGTTGTGGTAGGACTAGCGGGAGGTAATGAGCAGTTCTTC